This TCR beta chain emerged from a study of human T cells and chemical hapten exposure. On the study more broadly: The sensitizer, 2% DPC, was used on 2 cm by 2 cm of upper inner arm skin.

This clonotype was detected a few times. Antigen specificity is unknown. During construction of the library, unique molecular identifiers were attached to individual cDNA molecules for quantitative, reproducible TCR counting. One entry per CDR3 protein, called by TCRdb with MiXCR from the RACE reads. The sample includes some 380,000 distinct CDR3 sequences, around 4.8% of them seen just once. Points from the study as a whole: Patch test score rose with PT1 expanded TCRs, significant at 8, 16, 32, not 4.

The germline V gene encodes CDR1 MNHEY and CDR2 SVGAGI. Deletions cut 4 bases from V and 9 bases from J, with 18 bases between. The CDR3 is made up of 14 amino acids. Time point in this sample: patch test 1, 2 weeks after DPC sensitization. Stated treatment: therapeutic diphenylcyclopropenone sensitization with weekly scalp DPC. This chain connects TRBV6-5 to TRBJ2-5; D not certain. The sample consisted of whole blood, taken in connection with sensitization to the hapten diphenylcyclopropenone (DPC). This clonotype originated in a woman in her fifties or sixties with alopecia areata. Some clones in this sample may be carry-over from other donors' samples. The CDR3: CASSSQPRVGAQYF. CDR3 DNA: TGTGCCAGCAGTTCCCAGCCCCGGGTTGGAGCCCAGTACTTC.